The 26 T cell receptor beta chains reported below all come from one sample, sequenced in a study of T cell responses to AZD1222 COVID-19 vaccine. Measured with immunoSEQ multiplex PCR; TCRdb has only the in-frame clones, and not every one. The table has tens of thousands of clones, about three quarters seen once. Sequenced here: peripheral blood, sampled on day 0 of AZD1222 vaccination. The receptors stem from an adult in good health.

J is TRBJ1-2 and V is TRBV7-9; D gene unclear. Germline CDR1 SEHNR, CDR2 FQNEAQ (reference sequence). Trimming took 3 bases from V and 6 from J, leaving 11 bases between them. The CDR3 loop spans 13 amino acids. This CDR3 is CASSFEWGDGYTF. The CDR3 DNA sequence: TGTGCCAGCAGCTTCGAGTGGGGTGATGGCTACACCTTC.

This clone was seen a few times. V gene TRBV6-2 or TRBV6-3 combines with J gene TRBJ1-5; 9 bases align to TRBD1. This CDR3 has 16 residues. The J segment lost 3 bases and the V segment lost 2 bases, leaving 5 bases of the junction unmatched. Germline CDR1 is MNHEY and CDR2 is SVGEGT. CDR3 residues: CASSYRGQGINQPQHF. CDR3 DNA sequence: TGTGCCAGCAGTTACCGGGGACAGGGCATCAATCAGCCCCAGCATTTT.

The chain uses TRBV3-1 (or the pseudogene TRBV3-2) and TRBJ2-4; TRBD2 aligns across 11 bases. CDR1 and CDR2 from the germline V gene are LGHDT and YNNKEL (reference sequence). The CDR3 sequence is 16 residues long. Trimming cost V 6 bases and J 2 bases; bases outside gene matches: 6. CDR3 sequence (DNA): TGTGCCAGCAGTACAACTAGCGGGGGAACCAAAAACATTCAGTACTTC. Amino acid sequence: CASSTTSGGTKNIQYF.

This chain uses TRBV19 with TRBJ1-3; D not certain. The CDR3 totals 17 residues. Germline V CDR1 and CDR2: LNHDA, SQIVND (reference sequence). Trimming took off 2 bases at V and 0 bases at J, with 14 bases between the two ends. The CDR3 loop reads CASSITSGSRSGNTIYF. The CDR3 nucleotides read TGTGCCAGTAGTATAACTTCTGGTTCCCGCTCTGGAAACACCATATATTTT.

The chain recombines TRBV6-5 with TRBJ1-1; D unresolved. Germline V gives CDR1 MNHEY, CDR2 SVGAGI. The CDR3 covers 14 residues. Trimming took 7 bases from V and 1 from J, leaving 13 bases between them. CDR3 sequence reads: CASTENTANTEAFF. The CDR3 nucleotides read TGTGCCAGCACCGAAAATACGGCGAACACTGAAGCTTTCTTT.

In this sample, this clone turned up once. The genes are TRBV9 and TRBJ2-3, with D possibly matching TRBD2 (6 bases). The germline V gene encodes CDR1 SGDLS and CDR2 YYNGEE. Trimming stripped 5 bases from V and 1 base from J, with 20 bases between. CDR3 length: 17 amino acids. CDR3 DNA sequence: TGTGCCAGCAGTTCCTTTGGCGGGACTCGCGGCACAGATACGCAGTATTTT. Translated, it gives CASSSFGGTRGTDTQYF.

This chain joins TRBV5-6 and TRBJ1-5; D uncertain. Germline-derived CDR1 and CDR2 are SGHDT and YYEEEE. This CDR3 has 13 residues. V was pared by 4 bases and J by 2 bases, with 7 bases between. The CDR3 sequence is CASSPFGNQPQHF. CDR3 DNA sequence: TGTGCCAGCAGCCCGTTTGGCAATCAGCCCCAGCATTTT.

CDR3 nucleotides: TGCGCCAGCAGCCAACAAACAGGGATCCTTGGCGAGACCCAGTACTTC. It yields the protein CASSQQTGILGETQYF. V is TRBV4-3 and J is TRBJ2-5, with a possible D match to TRBD1 (6 bases). V gave up 2 bases and J gave up 5 bases, with 18 bases separating them. The CDR3 is 16 amino acids. CDR1 LGHNA and CDR2 YSLEER come from the germline V gene.

This rearrangement joins TRBV25-1 to TRBJ1-2; 9 nucleotides line up with TRBD1. The J segment lost 1 base and the V segment lost 6 bases, leaving 6 bases of the junction unmatched. Germline V CDR1 and CDR2: MGHDK, SYGVNS. The CDR3 runs 15 residues. CDR3 protein: CASRYGTGSNYGYTF. The DNA of the CDR3 is TGTGCCAGCAGGTACGGGACAGGGAGTAACTATGGCTACACCTTC.

The rearrangement joins TRBV7-2 to TRBJ2-7, with D perhaps TRBD1 (6 bases). Trimming pared 5 bases from V and 5 bases from J, leaving 13 bases between. The CDR3 loop spans 13 amino acids. Germline V lookup: CDR1 SGHTA, CDR2 FQGNSA. As DNA, the CDR3 is TGTGCCAGCAGCGTTAGGGGGTATGACGAGCAGTACTTC. This gives the protein CASSVRGYDEQYF.

The chain recombines TRBV30 with TRBJ2-2, with 14 bases aligning to TRBD2. Per the germline V gene, CDR1 is GTSNPN and CDR2 is SVGIG (reference sequence). V trimming: 5 bases; J trimming: 7 bases; junction bases outside the gene matches: 15. This CDR3 contains 18 residues. CDR3 nucleotides: TGTGCCTGGCTTATCGGGACTAGCGGGGGATCTCGGATCGGGGAGCTGTTTTTT. Its protein is CAWLIGTSGGSRIGELFF.

This clone was counted a single time. The chain combines TRBV19 with TRBJ1-6; TRBD1 agrees at 8 bases. The germline CDR1 and CDR2 sequences are LNHDA and SQIVND (reference sequence). The CDR3 covers 15 residues. Trimming removed 5 bases from V and 9 bases from J; junction bases left unmatched: 9. Here the CDR3 DNA reads TGTGCCAGTAGTGAGGGACAGGACGAAGGTTCACCCCTCCACTTT. It codes for CASSEGQDEGSPLHF.

The chain couples TRBV2 to TRBJ2-7; 9 bases align to TRBD1. J gave up 13 bases and V 3 bases, and 10 bases lay outside the gene matches. Germline V lookup: CDR1 SNHLY, CDR2 FYNNEI. CDR3 size: 13 residues. The CDR3 loop is CASSDSPRDRDYF. In DNA form, the CDR3 reads TGTGCCAGCAGTGACAGTCCCCGGGACAGGGATTACTTC.

The chain links TRBV18 to TRBJ1-1; D is unresolved. The germline CDR1 and CDR2 sequences are KGHSH and LQKENI. CDR3 length: 14 residues. The V and J ends lost 6 bases and 0 bases respectively, with 11 bases between them. Written as DNA, the CDR3 is TGTGCCAGCTCCGCTTCGGATTTGAACACTGAAGCTTTCTTT. This codes for CASSASDLNTEAFF.

The V call is TRBV7-2, the J call TRBJ1-4; tentative D call: TRBD1 (5 bases). From germline, CDR1 is SGHTA and CDR2 FQGNSA. The CDR3 spans 15 residues. V shed 5 bases and J shed 4 bases, with 14 bases lying between them. The CDR3 DNA follows: TGTGCCAGCAGCCCCCTGCCAGGGAATAATGAAAAACTGTTTTTT. Protein product: CASSPLPGNNEKLFF.

This sequence joins TRBV6-5 and TRBJ2-7; 8 nucleotides line up with TRBD2. The CDR3 consists of 15 residues. The trim removed 6 bases at V and 2 bases at J, leaving 9 bases unmatched. Germline V gene lookup returns CDR1 MNHEY and CDR2 SVGAGI. Here the CDR3 DNA reads TGTGCCAGCAGAGACCCGACTAGCGTTACCTACGAGCAGTACTTC. Translation gives CASRDPTSVTYEQYF.

The table lists this clone with a few counts. The rearrangement uses TRBV10-3 and TRBJ2-7, with D tentatively TRBD2 (5 bases). CDR1 is ENHRY, CDR2 SYGVKD, per germline. V was cut by 11 bases and J by 5 bases, with 13 bases left in between. This CDR3 contains 11 residues. The CDR3 nucleotides read TGTGCCTCCAAATCGGGGAACGAGCAGTACTTC. It codes for CASKSGNEQYF.

The chain recombines TRBV2 with TRBJ1-1; D is ambiguous. Germline CDR1 and CDR2: SNHLY and FYNNEI. The V and J ends lost 7 bases and 5 bases respectively, with 14 bases between them. This CDR3 comprises 13 residues. CDR3 amino acids: CASKGILGTEAFF. The CDR3 DNA reads TGTGCCAGCAAAGGTATCTTGGGGACTGAAGCTTTCTTT.

This chain joins TRBV6-2 or TRBV6-3 and TRBJ2-7, with D maybe TRBD2 (6 bases). This CDR3 is built from 14 residues. CDR1 and CDR2 from the germline V gene are MNHEY and SVGEGT. V was clipped by 2 bases and J by 5 bases, with 13 bases between them. The CDR3 DNA sequence: TGTGCCAGCAGTTACCAGGGAGGAGGAAACGAGCAGTACTTC. This sequence encodes CASSYQGGGNEQYF.

This clone has just a few counts. V gene TRBV4-1 combines with J gene TRBJ2-7; D is uncertain. Per germline, CDR1 MGHRA and CDR2 YSYEKL. V lost 0 bases and J lost 2, with 8 bases in between. The CDR3 is 14 residues long. This CDR3 reads CASSQDRVAYEQYF. The CDR3 DNA is TGCGCCAGCAGCCAAGATCGTGTTGCCTACGAGCAGTACTTC.

The gene calls are TRBV5-6 and TRBJ1-6, with no clear D. Trimming pared 5 bases from V and 1 base from J, leaving 1 base between. The CDR3 runs 12 residues. CDR1 SGHDT and CDR2 YYEEEE come from the germline V gene. Here the CDR3 DNA reads TGTGCCAGCAGATCCTATAATTCACCCCTCCACTTT. Translation gives CASRSYNSPLHF. Together with reference TRBV5-6 and TRBJ1-6, the CDR3 gives the full variable domain: DAGVTQSPTHLIKTRGQQVTLRCSPKSGHDTVSWYQQALGQGPQFIFQYYEEEERQRGNFPDRFSGHQFPNYSSELNVNALLLGDSALYLCASRSYNSPLHFGNGTRLTVT.

The chain carries TRBV11-2 and TRBJ1-2; D is possibly TRBD1 (5 bases). Trimming took off 6 bases at V and 0 bases at J, with 11 bases between the two ends. This CDR3 is built from 14 residues. In germline, CDR1 is SGHAT, CDR2 FQNNGV. The CDR3 sequence is CASSIAGPNYGYTF. In nucleotides, the CDR3 is TGTGCCAGCAGTATCGCGGGGCCTAACTATGGCTACACCTTC.

V is TRBV5-1 and J is TRBJ2-7; D is unclear. V was cut by 0 bases and J by 3 bases, with 10 bases left in between. Germline CDR1 and CDR2: SGHRS and YFSETQ. This CDR3 contains 14 residues. CDR3 loop: CASSLEVVGYEQYF. Here the CDR3 DNA reads TGCGCCAGCAGCTTGGAGGTAGTAGGCTACGAGCAGTACTTC.

This chain links TRBV7-8 with TRBJ2-3, with D possibly matching TRBD2 (5 bases). From germline, CDR1 is SGHVS and CDR2 FQNEAQ. The V gene lost 1 base and the J gene lost 4 bases, with 18 bases spanning the gap. The CDR3 has 17 amino acids. The CDR3 loop reads CASSLVDPGSTPDTQYF. The CDR3 region has the DNA TGTGCCAGCAGCTTAGTGGATCCGGGGAGTACACCAGATACGCAGTATTTT.

This clone was seen only once. The CDR3 here is CASSQGGGADTQYF. The CDR3 DNA reads TGTGCCAGCAGCCAAGGAGGGGGCGCAGATACGCAGTATTTT. The rearrangement links TRBV7-9 to TRBJ2-3; D perhaps matches TRBD1 (7 bases). V was shortened by 5 bases and J by 4 bases, with 13 bases between the two germline ends. CDR1 is SEHNR and CDR2 is FQNEAQ in the germline V gene (reference sequence). This CDR3 contains 14 residues.

The V call is TRBV6-2 or TRBV6-3, the J call TRBJ1-1; the D is unclear. The CDR3 totals 16 residues. The V end lost 0 bases, the J end lost 1 base, and 12 bases lay between the germline ends. The germline V gene has CDR1 MNHEY and CDR2 SVGEGT. CDR3 protein: CASSYSYVRQNTEAFF. CDR3 DNA: TGTGCCAGCAGTTACTCGTATGTGAGGCAGAACACTGAAGCTTTCTTT.